Listed below are T cell receptor beta chains from one sample, sequenced in a study of T cells after yellow fever vaccination. TCRdb fed the 5' RACE reads into MiXCR, producing one record per CDR3 protein. Of nearly 550,000 distinct CDR3 sequences detected, around 21% appear once; the ten largest clones hold approximately 14%. Specimen: PBMCs, collected 15 days after the yellow fever booster vaccination. These receptors were obtained from a man aged 30 to 39 who received the YFV17D yellow fever vaccine. CDR3s include the opening cysteine and the closing phenylalanine or tryptophan. D genes are given only for firm matches. Clone size is shown for a subset of rows, as once, few, many or a class of expanded clone.

J gene | D gene | V gene | clone size | CDR3 DNA | CDR3 protein
TRBJ2-6 | NA | TRBV5-6 | few | TGTGCCAGCAGCCAGGGTCTGGCTCGGGCCAACGTCCTGACTTTC | CASSQGLARANVLTF
TRBJ2-7 | TRBD2 | TRBV11-2 | many | TGTGCCAGCAGCTTGTCGTATCTGGCTAGCGGGCCCACTATCCCCTACGAGCAGTACTTC | CASSLSYLASGPTIPYEQYF
TRBJ2-1 | NA | TRBV29-1 | NA | TGCAGCGTCATCCTTCCCTACAATGAGCAGTTCTTC | CSVILPYNEQFF
TRBJ2-3 | NA | TRBV29-1 | NA | TGCAGCGTTGACGACAGGTCTAGCACAGATACGCAGTATTTT | CSVDDRSSTDTQYF
TRBJ2-2 | TRBD1 | TRBV20-1 | once | TGCAGTGCCCCCGGAGTGCGACAGGGGGCTTACGGGGAGCTGTTTTTT | CSAPGVRQGAYGELFF
TRBJ2-1 | NA | TRBV5-1 | NA | TGCGCCAGCAGCTTAGCCCGACAGGAGCAGTTCTTC | CASSLARQEQFF
TRBJ2-1 | NA | TRBV6-1 | few | TGTGCCAGCAGTGAAGGGAAAACGGGTATTGAGCAGTTCTTC | CASSEGKTGIEQFF
TRBJ2-1 | TRBD2 | TRBV5-1 | NA | TGCGCCAGCAGCGTACTAGCGGGAGTATTCTACAATGAGCAGTTCTTC | CASSVLAGVFYNEQFF
TRBJ2-5 | NA | TRBV6-5 | NA | TGTGCCAGCAGTTACTCGGTGCAAGAGACCCAGTACTTC | CASSYSVQETQYF
TRBJ1-2 | NA | TRBV5-5 | NA | TGTGCCAGCAGCTCCAACCCGGGAGCCCCCTCTGGCTACACCTTC | CASSSNPGAPSGYTF
TRBJ2-7 | TRBD1 | TRBV7-9 | NA | TGTGCCAGCAGCCGGGGATCCGGGACAGCCTACGAGCAGTACTTC | CASSRGSGTAYEQYF
TRBJ2-1 | TRBD1 | TRBV5-4 | NA | TGTGCCAGCAGCTTAGGGGGACAGGGAGTGCCCAATGAGCAGTTCTTC | CASSLGGQGVPNEQFF
TRBJ2-5 | NA | TRBV5-6 | few | TGTGCCAGCAGCCATAGACAGTCACAAGAGACCCAGTACTTC | CASSHRQSQETQYF
TRBJ2-7 | TRBD2 | TRBV28 | few | TGTGCCAGCAGTCCTCGACTAGCGGGAGGGCTTGGCGAGCAGTACTTC | CASSPRLAGGLGEQYF
TRBJ2-7 | TRBD2 | TRBV5-1 | NA | TGCGCCAGCAGCCGGAGCGGGAGGCGCTCCTACGAGCAGTACTTC | CASSRSGRRSYEQYF
TRBJ2-3 | NA | TRBV15 | NA | TGTGCCACCAGCCCCCAGTCTAGTGGGGATACGCAGTATTTT | CATSPQSSGDTQYF
TRBJ2-2 | TRBD2 | TRBV11-1 | NA | TGTGCCAGCAGCTTAGGGCTAGCGGGAGCCCCGAGCACCGGGGAGCTGTTTTTT | CASSLGLAGAPSTGELFF
TRBJ1-4 | NA | TRBV7-9 | NA | TGTGCCAGCAGCGTTAATGAAAAACTGTTTTTT | CASSVNEKLFF
TRBJ2-2 | TRBD2 | TRBV6-2/TRBV6-3 | few | TGTGCCAGCAGCCCCCTAGCGGGAGGCCACACCGGGGAGCTGTTTTTT | CASSPLAGGHTGELFF
TRBJ2-1 | NA | TRBV18 | few | TGTGCCAGCTCACCGTTTAGGGTTGAGCAGTTCTTC | CASSPFRVEQFF
TRBJ2-1 | NA | TRBV5-6 | few | TGTGCCAGCAGCTTTCCGGACACAAAGAATCACCGTGAGCAGTTCTTC | CASSFPDTKNHREQFF
TRBJ2-5 | TRBD1 | TRBV5-1 | NA | TGCGCCAGCAGCCGGGGACAGGGCCCTTACCAAGAGACCCAGTACTTC | CASSRGQGPYQETQYF
TRBJ2-7 | TRBD1 | TRBV27 | few | TGTGCCAGCAGTCGACAGGGACAGGGGGGATCCTACGAGCAGTACTTC | CASSRQGQGGSYEQYF